These 15 T cell receptor beta chains originate from one sample sequenced in a study of tumor-infiltrating lymphocytes in primary liver carcinoma. Co-extracting RNA and DNA was done with about 20-34 mg of unsorted bulk tissue as input. TCR beta cDNA came from around 500 ng total RNA, primed with a constant-region primer. Each TCR beta library was derived from three nested multiplex PCR rounds that employed slightly modified ARM-PCR. The first two PCR rounds used TRBV1-TRBV30 primers with a Cbeta primer, nine to eleven cycles each. TCRdb fed the multiplex PCR reads into MiXCR, producing one record per CDR3 protein. This table holds approximately 45,000 distinct CDR3 sequences, approximately 70% found once. Sequencing used liver tumor tissue from sampling region 2. Subset here: tumor region T2, inferior pole. All receptors come from a man between 40 and 49 years old with primary liver carcinoma and hepatitis B virus infection.

This clonotype occurred a few times. The J gene is TRBJ2-7, the V gene TRBV11-2; TRBD2 is a possible D gene (6 bases). Trimming left V 5 bases short and J 5 bases short, with 13 bases between. Germline loops: CDR1 SGHAT, CDR2 FQNNGV. The CDR3 length is 13 residues. The CDR3 loop reads CASSGSGWNEQYF. The CDR3 DNA sequence: TGTGCCAGCAGCGGAAGCGGGTGGAACGAGCAGTACTTC.

V is TRBV29-1 and J is TRBJ2-7, with D maybe TRBD2 (5 bases). Deletions cut 7 bases from V and 4 bases from J, with 26 bases between. Germline V gives CDR1 SQVTM, CDR2 ANQGSEA. CDR3 length: 16 residues. The CDR3 DNA follows: TGCAGCGCCATGACATTTGGGAGCGGCACTCCGTACGAGCAGTACTTC. Its protein is CSAMTFGSGTPYEQYF.

This chain uses TRBV11-2 with TRBJ2-4; D gene unclear. This CDR3 region has 15 residues. V lost 7 bases to trimming and J lost 12 bases, with 25 bases between them. Germline V gene data show CDR1 as SGHAT and CDR2 as FQNNGV. The CDR3 DNA sequence: TGTGCCAGCACCACTTCGACGGTAGCCAAAGACACTCAGTACTTC. Residues: CASTTSTVAKDTQYF.

To note about this clonotype: One end of the junction is discordant with germline, which a read error may explain. The chain joins TRBV28 to TRBJ2-7, with D possibly TRBD1 on 6 matching bases. Germline V CDR1 and CDR2: MDHEN, SYDVKM. The CDR3 runs to 16 residues. The CDR3 region has the DNA TGCGCCAGCAGTCGCAATACAGGGCATCCTTTGGCCGAGCAGCACTTC. It specifies CASSRNTGHPLAEQHF.

With regard to this clonotype: Here the CDR3 omits its conserved ending phenylalanine or tryptophan, so a read error is the likely source. V gene TRBV19 combines with J gene TRBJ1-1; 8 nucleotides line up with TRBD1. The V gene end was trimmed by 7 bases and the J gene end by 6 bases; junction bases not matched to a gene: 4. Germline-derived CDR1 and CDR2 are LNHDA and SQIVND (reference sequence). The CDR3 loop spans 12 amino acids. For the CDR3, the DNA is TGTGCCAGTACCCCAGGGGGCGCTGAAGCTTTCTGT. This translates into CASTPGGAEAFC.

Regarding this clonotype: The junction and the germline gene differ at one end; a read error may be behind it. The chain couples TRBV11-2 to TRBJ2-1, with 8 positions matching TRBD2. The CDR3 totals 17 residues. Germline V gene data show CDR1 as SGHAT and CDR2 as FQNNGV. The CDR3 region is CASNLDGGGRFYSEQFF. The CDR3 DNA reads TGTGCCAGCAACTTAGATGGGGGCGGGAGGTTCTACAGTGAGCAGTTCTTC.

As to this clonotype: Compared with germline, one end of the junction differs, possibly owing to a read error. This chain links TRBV11-2 with TRBJ2-7, with D perhaps TRBD2 (6 bases). Germline CDR1 is SGHAT and CDR2 is FQNNGV. The CDR3 extends over 15 amino acids. CDR3 sequence: CANCLTLARASERYF. CDR3 sequence (DNA): TGTGCCAACTGCTTAACCCTAGCGAGGGCTAGCGAGCGGTACTTC. The variable domain in full, completed from reference TRBV11-2 and TRBJ2-7, reads EAGVAQSPRYKIIEKRQSVAFWCNPISGHATLYWYQQILGQGPKLLIQFQNNGVVDDSQLPKDRFSAERLKGVDSTLKIQPAKLEDSAVYLCANCLTLARASERYFGPGTRLTVT.

This clonotype was counted a single time. Mismatch with germline at one junction end may stem from a read error. The chain employs TRBV11-3 and TRBJ2-7; weak D call: TRBD2 (6 bases). In germline, CDR1 is SGHNT, CDR2 YENEEA. The CDR3 is 14 residues long. The CDR3 DNA follows: TGTGACAGCAACCCGGGAGAAGGGGACTACGAGCAGTACTTC. This codes for CDSNPGEGDYEQYF.

About this clonotype itself: A much larger clone is a single base away; this may be a read error. The CDR3 carries no conserved terminal phenylalanine or tryptophan, so it likely arises from a read error. This rearrangement joins TRBV5-4 to TRBJ2-5; possibly TRBD2 for D (5 bases). Per the germline V gene, CDR1 is SGHNT and CDR2 is YYREEE (reference sequence). This CDR3 has 14 amino acids. CDR3 bases: TGTGCCAACAGCTTGAGAGGGCACCAAGAGACCCAGTACCTC. Translated: CANSLRGHQETQYL.

The chain joins TRBV7-8 to TRBJ2-7; possible D gene TRBD2, 5 bases. Germline CDR1 reads SGHVS; CDR2 reads FQNEAQ. This CDR3 has 15 amino acids. V gave up 6 bases and J gave up 7 bases, with 22 bases separating them. The CDR3 reads CASRNFGDTPWEQYF. The CDR3 nucleotides are TGTGCCAGCAGGAACTTCGGGGATACGCCCTGGGAGCAGTACTTC.

In its sample, this clonotype is medium-sized. The V and J genes are TRBV4-2 and TRBJ1-4; tentative D call: TRBD1 (5 bases). Trimming took 1 base from V and 8 from J, leaving 11 bases between them. The CDR3 totals 14 residues. Germline CDR1 and CDR2: LGHNA and YNFKEQ. The CDR3 protein is CASSQGGIGEKLFF. In nucleotides, the CDR3 is TGTGCCAGCAGCCAAGGGGGGATCGGGGAAAAACTGTTTTTT.

With regard to this clonotype: At one boundary the junction diverges from the germline segment, which might be a read error. The chain uses TRBV28 and TRBJ2-1; 9 bases are a match to TRBD2. CDR3 length equals 14 residues. Per the germline V gene, CDR1 is MDHEN and CDR2 is SYDVKM. The CDR3 DNA is TGTGCCAGAAATAGCGGGAGCTCCTACTATGAGCAGTTCTTC. The encoded protein is CARNSGSSYYEQFF.

With respect to this clonotype: Since no conserved phenylalanine or tryptophan closes the CDR3, a read error is the likely cause. The chain carries TRBV6-1 and TRBJ2-7; tentatively, D is TRBD1 or TRBD2 (5 bases each). Trimming stripped 6 bases from V and 5 bases from J, with 17 bases between. The CDR3 extends over 14 amino acids. Per germline, CDR1 MNHNS and CDR2 SASEGT. The CDR3 DNA reads TGTGCCAGCAGCACCGGGACGGGGCCCCACGAGCAGTACATC. Residues: CASSTGTGPHEQYI.

Note on this clonotype: A much larger clone lies a single base off, so this may be a read error. The rearrangement uses TRBV20-1 and TRBJ2-3, with 9 bases lining up with TRBD2. The CDR3 loop spans 13 amino acids. The germline V gene encodes CDR1 DFQATT and CDR2 SNEGSKA (reference sequence). In DNA, the CDR3 is TGCAGTACTAGCGTGACTAGCGGTGCTACGCGGTATTTT. Protein: CSTSVTSGATRYF.

As concerns this clonotype: One end of the junction does not line up with germline, which may come from a read error. The chain employs TRBV5-1 and TRBJ1-2; 10 bases line up with TRBD1. This CDR3 has 14 amino acids. Germline CDR1 is SGHRS and CDR2 is YFSETQ. CDR3 DNA: TGCGCCAGCTGCCCTTGGACAGGGGGAGATGGGTACACCTTC. Translation gives CASCPWTGGDGYTF. Together with reference TRBV5-1 and TRBJ1-2, the CDR3 gives the full variable domain: KAGVTQTPRYLIKTRGQQVTLSCSPISGHRSVSWYQQTPGQGLQFLFEYFSETQRNKGNFPGRFSGRQFSNSRSEMNVSTLELGDSALYLCASCPWTGGDGYTFGSGTRLTVV.